Listed below are T cell receptor beta chains from one sample, sequenced in a study of cytomegalovirus exposure and HLA in healthy donors. Using immunoSEQ multiplex PCR, the repertoire was profiled, and TCRdb retains in-frame clones only, with some absent. Of tens of thousands of clones in the sample, roughly 78% were seen once. The sample comprised PBMCs. Receptors originate from a man aged 35-49 years in good health and CMV-seronegative. The CDR3 runs from the conserved cysteine through the conserved F or W. D genes are given only for firm matches. Clone size is shown for a subset of rows, as once, few, many or a class of expanded clone.

CDR3	DNA	size	V	J	D
CASSQNINNHYEQYF	TGTGCCAGCAGCCAAAACATAAACAACCACTACGAGCAGTACTTC	few	TRBV5-6	TRBJ2-7	.
CATSRDISDTQYF	TGTGCCACCAGCAGAGATATTTCAGATACGCAGTATTTT	.	TRBV15	TRBJ2-3	.
CASSEDKSYGYTF	TGTGCCAGCAGTGAAGATAAGAGCTATGGCTACACCTTC	few	TRBV2	TRBJ1-2	.
CARGRGLAGGLETQYF	TGTGCCAGGGGGAGGGGACTAGCGGGGGGGTTGGAGACCCAGTACTTC	.	TRBV2	TRBJ2-5	TRBD2
CASSVRREGTGELFF	TGTGCCAGCAGTGTGCGCAGGGAGGGGACCGGGGAGCTGTTTTTT	few	TRBV2	TRBJ2-2	TRBD2
CASSSSTGPNTEAFF	TGTGCCAGCAGCTCAAGTACAGGGCCGAACACTGAAGCTTTCTTT	few	TRBV7-9	TRBJ1-1	.
CASSLAGGDETQYF	TGTGCCAGCAGCTTAGCGGGGGGTGACGAGACCCAGTACTTC	.	TRBV9	TRBJ2-5	TRBD2
CSVGDRTGETQYF	TGCAGCGTTGGGGACAGGACGGGGGAGACCCAGTACTTC	.	TRBV29-1	TRBJ2-5	TRBD1
CASSLYRQGADSPLHF	TGTGCCAGCTCACTCTACCGACAGGGGGCTGATTCACCCCTCCACTTT	.	TRBV18	TRBJ1-6	TRBD1
CASSPGTGSIQYF	TGCGCCAGCAGCCCCGGGACAGGGAGCATTCAGTACTTC	few	TRBV5-1	TRBJ2-4	TRBD1
CASSLWGGSADEQFF	TGTGCCAGCAGCTTATGGGGGGGGAGCGCGGATGAGCAGTTCTTC	.	TRBV11-2	TRBJ2-1	TRBD2
CASSRQVTSYEQYF	TGTGCCAGCAGCCGACAGGTGACCTCCTACGAGCAGTACTTC	.	TRBV11-2	TRBJ2-7	.
CASSYGQGYVQYF	TGTGCCAGCAGTTACGGACAGGGGTACGTGCAGTACTTC	.	TRBV6-5	TRBJ2-7	TRBD1
CASSATLGQNEQYF	TGTGCCAGCAGTGCCACATTGGGACAGAACGAGCAGTACTTC	.	TRBV2	TRBJ2-7	TRBD1
CASSPPSGGDAQYF	TGCGCCAGCAGCCCTCCTAGCGGGGGAGACGCGCAGTATTTT	.	TRBV4-1	TRBJ2-3	TRBD2
CASKPKVSSDFLNEQFF	TGTGCCAGCAAGCCCAAGGTAAGCTCAGACTTTCTCAATGAGCAGTTCTTC	once	TRBV7-3	TRBJ2-1	.
CASSWLTGTGVGNEQFF	TGTGCCAGCAGTTGGCTAACCGGAACAGGGGTAGGAAATGAGCAGTTCTTC	.	TRBV27	TRBJ2-1	TRBD1
CASSSGSGETQYF	TGCGCCAGCAGCTCGGGATCTGGGGAGACCCAGTACTTC	.	TRBV5-1	TRBJ2-5	.
CASTDGTSDVGELFF	TGCGCCAGCACCGACGGGACTAGCGATGTCGGGGAGCTGTTTTTT	.	TRBV10-2	TRBJ2-2	TRBD2
CASSSRGLSYNEQFF	TGTGCCAGCAGCTCTAGGGGGCTCTCCTACAATGAGCAGTTCTTC	.	TRBV6-1	TRBJ2-1	TRBD1
CASAWTGADTQYF	TGTGCTAGTGCTTGGACAGGGGCAGATACGCAGTATTTT	.	TRBV12-5	TRBJ2-3	TRBD1
CASSLVQGSNTEAFF	TGCGCCAGCAGCTTGGTGCAGGGTAGTAACACTGAAGCTTTCTTT	few	TRBV5-1	TRBJ1-1	.
CASSPGVMNTEAFF	TGTGCCAGCTCCCCGGGGGTCATGAACACTGAAGCTTTCTTT	.	TRBV27	TRBJ1-1	.
CASSFLFPSSGNTIYF	TGTGCCAGCAGCTTCTTGTTTCCCTCCTCTGGAAACACCATATATTTT	.	TRBV5-6	TRBJ1-3	.
CASSEYDRVHNEQFF	TGTGCCAGCAGTGAATACGACAGGGTGCACAATGAGCAGTTCTTC	.	TRBV25-1	TRBJ2-1	TRBD1
CASSDSSGGADTQYF	TGTGCCAGCAGTGACTCTAGCGGGGGGGCAGATACGCAGTATTTT	.	TRBV6-4	TRBJ2-3	TRBD2
CASSERYTEAFF	TGTGCCAGCAGTGAGCGTTACACTGAAGCTTTCTTT	few	TRBV2	TRBJ1-1	.